The source of this T cell receptor beta chain is a study of Tregs in tolerant kidney transplant recipients. Sequencing used immunoSEQ multiplex PCR; TCRdb keeps in-frame clones, though not all of them. In the table there are fewer than 70,000 clones, 83% of which are singletons. Trimming cost V 1 base and J 4 bases; bases outside gene matches: 12. CDR1 is MGHRA, CDR2 YSYEKL, per germline. This CDR3 region has 17 residues. Thawed PBMCs were FACS-sorted into unstimulated CD4+CD25+CD127- regulatory T cells, CD4+CD25- non-regulatory cells, CD4 and CD8 cells. A word on this clone: Its antigen is not identified.

Study conclusions and caveats: The most relevant donor-specific Treg TCRbeta repertoire apparently came from expansion with activated donor B cells. The small number of patients limits these findings pending further validation. This study did not directly address biological reproducibility.

Sequencing was done on a sample of CD4+ T cells from blood. J is TRBJ1-1 and V is TRBV4-1; 7 bases agree with TRBD1. This receptor was identified in a human donor in good health. The CDR3 DNA reads TGCGCCAGCAGCCAAGTAAGGCTTTTCAGGGGGTCCACTGAAGCTTTCTTT. As protein: CASSQVRLFRGSTEAFF.